Given below is one T cell receptor (beta chain) in context. Antigen unknown. This sample is part of a study of beta chain features in type 1 diabetes. Study conclusions and caveats: Reduced insertions and increased deletions marked VDJ junctions in type 1 diabetes patients.

cDNA synthesis used the whole RNA isolate, giving expressed TCRB sequences. Sequenced by immunoSEQ multiplex PCR; TCRdb stores in-frame clones only, minus some. Of fewer than 350,000 clones listed, 15% to 20% are singletons. The germline V gene encodes CDR1 SGHTA and CDR2 FQGNSA. CDR3 length: 15 residues. J was trimmed by 1 base and V by 5 bases; bases with no gene match: 4. Blood was drawn once from each donor into heparinised tubes. The draws averaged about 110 mL. Each of the CD4+ naive, central memory, regulatory and stem cell-like memory populations was sorted via CD45RO/CCR7/CD25/CD127/CD95/CD27. Sorted cells reached over 95% purity in every population.

Sequences were obtained from naive CD4+ T cells from blood. This sequence originates from a woman aged 18-29 years in good health. V usage is TRBV7-2 and J usage is TRBJ2-3; TRBD2 matches 9 bases. The CDR3 region is CASSTRLAGTDTQYF. The CDR3 DNA follows: TGTGCCAGCAGCACTCGACTAGCGGGCACAGATACGCAGTATTTT.